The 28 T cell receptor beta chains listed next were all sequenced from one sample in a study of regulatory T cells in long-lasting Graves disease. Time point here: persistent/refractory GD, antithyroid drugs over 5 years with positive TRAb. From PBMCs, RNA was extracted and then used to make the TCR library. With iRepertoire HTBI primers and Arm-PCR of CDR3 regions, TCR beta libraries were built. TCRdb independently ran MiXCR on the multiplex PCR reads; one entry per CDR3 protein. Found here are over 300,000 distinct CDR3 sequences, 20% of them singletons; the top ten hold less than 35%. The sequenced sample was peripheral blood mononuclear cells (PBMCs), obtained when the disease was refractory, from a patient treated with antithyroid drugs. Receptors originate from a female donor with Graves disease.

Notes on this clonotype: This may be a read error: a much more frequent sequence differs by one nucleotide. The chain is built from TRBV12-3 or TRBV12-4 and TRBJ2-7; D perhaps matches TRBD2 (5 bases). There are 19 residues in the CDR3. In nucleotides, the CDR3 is TGTGCCAACAGTTTAATGGTGGGGATGGGAGATCAGAACTCCTACGAGCAGTACTTC. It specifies CANSLMVGMGDQNSYEQYF.

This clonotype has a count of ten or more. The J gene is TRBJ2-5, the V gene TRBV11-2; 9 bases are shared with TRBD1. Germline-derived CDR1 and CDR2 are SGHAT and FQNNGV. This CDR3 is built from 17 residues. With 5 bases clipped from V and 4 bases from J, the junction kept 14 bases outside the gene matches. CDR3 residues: CASSDRANRGLRETQYF. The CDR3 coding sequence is TGTGCCAGCAGCGACCGCGCGAACAGGGGGCTCCGAGAGACCCAGTACTTC.

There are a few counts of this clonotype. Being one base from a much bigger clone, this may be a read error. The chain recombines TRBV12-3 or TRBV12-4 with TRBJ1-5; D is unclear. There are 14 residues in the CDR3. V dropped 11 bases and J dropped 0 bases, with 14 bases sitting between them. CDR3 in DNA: TGTGCCGCCTCACGGGAAGATAGCAATCAGCCCCAGCATTTT. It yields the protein CAASREDSNQPQHF.

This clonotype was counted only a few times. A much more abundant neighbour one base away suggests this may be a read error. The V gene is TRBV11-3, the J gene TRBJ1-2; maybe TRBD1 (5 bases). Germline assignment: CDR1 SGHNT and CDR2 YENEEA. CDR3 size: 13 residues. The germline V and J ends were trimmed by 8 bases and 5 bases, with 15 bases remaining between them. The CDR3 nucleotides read TGTGCCAGCGGCCTCCGGGACCTTTATGGCTACACCTTC. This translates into CASGLRDLYGYTF.

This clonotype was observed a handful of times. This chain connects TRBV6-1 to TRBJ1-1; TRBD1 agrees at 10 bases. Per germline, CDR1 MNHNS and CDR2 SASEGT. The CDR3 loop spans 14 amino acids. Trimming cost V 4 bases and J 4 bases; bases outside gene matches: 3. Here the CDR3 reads CASSAGTGVTEAFF. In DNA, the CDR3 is TGTGCCAGCAGTGCCGGGACAGGGGTCACTGAAGCTTTCTTT.

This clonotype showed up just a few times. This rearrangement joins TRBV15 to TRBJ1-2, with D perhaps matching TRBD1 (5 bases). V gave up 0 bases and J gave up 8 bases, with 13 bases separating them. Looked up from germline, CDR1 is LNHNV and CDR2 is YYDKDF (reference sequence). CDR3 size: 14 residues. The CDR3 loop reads CATSRDGSGWGYTF. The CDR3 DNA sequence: TGTGCCACCAGCAGAGATGGTTCAGGGTGGGGCTACACCTTC.

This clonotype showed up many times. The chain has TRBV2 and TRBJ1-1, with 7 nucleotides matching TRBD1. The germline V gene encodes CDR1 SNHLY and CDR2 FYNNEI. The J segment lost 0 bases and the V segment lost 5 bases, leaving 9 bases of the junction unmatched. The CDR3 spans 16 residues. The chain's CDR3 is CASSTTPGQMNTEAFF. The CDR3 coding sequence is TGTGCCAGCAGTACTACGCCGGGACAGATGAACACTGAAGCTTTCTTT.

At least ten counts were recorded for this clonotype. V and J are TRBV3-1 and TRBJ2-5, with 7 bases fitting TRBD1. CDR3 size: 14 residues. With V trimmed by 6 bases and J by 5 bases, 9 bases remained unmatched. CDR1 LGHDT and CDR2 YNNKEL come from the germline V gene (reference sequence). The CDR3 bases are TGTGCCAGCAGACCAACAGGGGAACGGGAGACCCAGTACTTC. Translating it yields CASRPTGERETQYF.

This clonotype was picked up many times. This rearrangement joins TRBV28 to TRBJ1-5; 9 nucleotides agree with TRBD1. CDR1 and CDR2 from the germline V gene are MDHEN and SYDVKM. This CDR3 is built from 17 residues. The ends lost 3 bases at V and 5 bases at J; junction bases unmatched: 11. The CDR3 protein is CASSFSGTGGYYQPQHF. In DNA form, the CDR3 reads TGTGCCAGCAGTTTCTCTGGAACAGGGGGCTATTATCAGCCCCAGCATTTT.

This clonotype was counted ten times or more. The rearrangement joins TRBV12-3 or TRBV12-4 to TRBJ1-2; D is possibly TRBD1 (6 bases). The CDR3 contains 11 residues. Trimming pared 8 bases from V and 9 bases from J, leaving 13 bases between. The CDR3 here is CASFTQGSYTF. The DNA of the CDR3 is TGTGCCAGCTTTACGCAGGGGAGCTACACCTTC.

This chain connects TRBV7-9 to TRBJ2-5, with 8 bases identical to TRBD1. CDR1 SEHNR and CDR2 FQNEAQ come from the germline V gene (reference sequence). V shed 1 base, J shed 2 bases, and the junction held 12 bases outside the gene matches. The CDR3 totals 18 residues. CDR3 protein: CASSLEYGQGARQETQYF. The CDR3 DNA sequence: TGTGCCAGCAGCTTAGAGTACGGCCAGGGGGCGCGACAAGAGACCCAGTACTTC.

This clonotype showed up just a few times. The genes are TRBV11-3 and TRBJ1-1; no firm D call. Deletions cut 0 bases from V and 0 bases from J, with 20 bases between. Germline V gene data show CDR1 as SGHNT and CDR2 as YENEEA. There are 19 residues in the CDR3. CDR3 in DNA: TGTGCCAGCAGCTTAGATTCCTGGGGAGGTATTGCCATGAACACTGAAGCTTTCTTT. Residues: CASSLDSWGGIAMNTEAFF.

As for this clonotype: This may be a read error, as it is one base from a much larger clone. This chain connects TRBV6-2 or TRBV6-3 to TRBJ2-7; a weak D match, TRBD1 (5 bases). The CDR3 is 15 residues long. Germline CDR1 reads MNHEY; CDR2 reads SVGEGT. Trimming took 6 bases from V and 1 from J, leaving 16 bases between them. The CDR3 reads CASRDSDLPSYEQYF. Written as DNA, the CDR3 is TGTGCCAGCAGAGACAGTGATCTCCCTTCCTACGAGCAGTACTTC.

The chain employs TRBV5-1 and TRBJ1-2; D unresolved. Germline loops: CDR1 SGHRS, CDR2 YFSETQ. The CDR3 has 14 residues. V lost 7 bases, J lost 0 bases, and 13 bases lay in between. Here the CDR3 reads CASALGKANYGYTF. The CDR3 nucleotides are TGCGCCAGCGCCCTTGGCAAAGCTAACTATGGCTACACCTTC. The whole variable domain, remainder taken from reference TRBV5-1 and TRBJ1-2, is KAGVTQTPRYLIKTRGQQVTLSCSPISGHRSVSWYQQTPGQGLQFLFEYFSETQRNKGNFPGRFSGRQFSNSRSEMNVSTLELGDSALYLCASALGKANYGYTFGSGTRLTVV.

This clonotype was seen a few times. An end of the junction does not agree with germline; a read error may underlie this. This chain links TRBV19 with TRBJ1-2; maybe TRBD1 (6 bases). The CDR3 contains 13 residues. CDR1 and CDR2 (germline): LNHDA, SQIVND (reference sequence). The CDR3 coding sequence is TGTGCCAGTAGTTTCGGGACCTCAGGGGCGGTCTTCTTC. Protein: CASSFGTSGAVFF.

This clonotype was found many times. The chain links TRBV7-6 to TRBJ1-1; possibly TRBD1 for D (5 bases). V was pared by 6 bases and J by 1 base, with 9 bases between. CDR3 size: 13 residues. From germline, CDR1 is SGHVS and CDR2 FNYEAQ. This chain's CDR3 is CASRGVENTEAFF. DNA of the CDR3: TGTGCCAGCAGGGGGGTGGAGAACACTGAAGCTTTCTTT.

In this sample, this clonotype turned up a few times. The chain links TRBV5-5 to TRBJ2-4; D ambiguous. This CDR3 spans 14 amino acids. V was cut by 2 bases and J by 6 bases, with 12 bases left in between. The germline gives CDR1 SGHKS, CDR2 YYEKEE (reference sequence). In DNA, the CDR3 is TGTGCCAGCAGCTTTGACGCCGTGGTAAACATTCAGTACTTC. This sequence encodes CASSFDAVVNIQYF.

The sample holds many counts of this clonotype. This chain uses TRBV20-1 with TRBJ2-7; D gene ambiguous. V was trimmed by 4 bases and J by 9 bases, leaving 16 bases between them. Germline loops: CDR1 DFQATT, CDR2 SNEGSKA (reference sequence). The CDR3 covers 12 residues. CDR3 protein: CSAKPASLGQYF. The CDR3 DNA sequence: TGCAGTGCTAAACCGGCCTCGCTCGGGCAGTACTTC.

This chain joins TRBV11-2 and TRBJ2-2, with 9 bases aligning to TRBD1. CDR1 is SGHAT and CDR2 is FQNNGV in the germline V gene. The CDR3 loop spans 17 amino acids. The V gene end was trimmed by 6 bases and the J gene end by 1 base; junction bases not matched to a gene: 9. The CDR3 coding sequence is TGTGCCAGCAGAACTCTTACAGGGGGCCGGAACACCGGGGAGCTGTTTTTT. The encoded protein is CASRTLTGGRNTGELFF.

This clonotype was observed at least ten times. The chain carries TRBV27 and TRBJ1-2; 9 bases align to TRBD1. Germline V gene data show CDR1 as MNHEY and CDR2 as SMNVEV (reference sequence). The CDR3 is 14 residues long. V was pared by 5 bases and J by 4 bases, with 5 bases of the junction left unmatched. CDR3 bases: TGTGCCAGCAGTCTCACGGACAGGGGCTATGGCTACACCTTC. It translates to CASSLTDRGYGYTF.

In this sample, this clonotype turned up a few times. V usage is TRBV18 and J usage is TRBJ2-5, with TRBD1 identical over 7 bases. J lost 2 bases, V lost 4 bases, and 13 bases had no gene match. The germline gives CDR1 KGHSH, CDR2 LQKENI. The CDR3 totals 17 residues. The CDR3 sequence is CASSHRGLCERQETQYF. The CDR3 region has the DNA TGTGCCAGCTCACACAGGGGATTATGTGAAAGACAAGAGACCCAGTACTTC.

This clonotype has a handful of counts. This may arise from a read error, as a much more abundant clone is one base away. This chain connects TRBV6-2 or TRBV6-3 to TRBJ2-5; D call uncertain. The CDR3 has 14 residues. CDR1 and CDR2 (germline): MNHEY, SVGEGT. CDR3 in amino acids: CTSTLTGIRETQYF. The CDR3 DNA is TGTACCAGCACCCTTACTGGGATCCGAGAGACCCAGTACTTC.

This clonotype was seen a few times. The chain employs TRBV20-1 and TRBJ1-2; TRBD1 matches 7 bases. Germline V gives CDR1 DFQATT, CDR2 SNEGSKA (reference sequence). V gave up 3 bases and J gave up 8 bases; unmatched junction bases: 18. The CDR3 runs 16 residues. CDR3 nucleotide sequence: TGCAGTGCTAGTTACCCAAGGGACAGCCGCCGTGAAGGCTACACCTTC. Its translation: CSASYPRDSRREGYTF.

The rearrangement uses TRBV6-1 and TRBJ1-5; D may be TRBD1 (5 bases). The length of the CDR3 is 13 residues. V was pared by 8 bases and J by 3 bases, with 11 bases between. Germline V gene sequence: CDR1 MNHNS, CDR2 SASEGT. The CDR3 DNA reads TGTGCCAGCGCGAGGGGAAACAATCAGCCCCAGCATTTT. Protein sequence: CASARGNNQPQHF.

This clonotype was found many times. CDR3 protein: CAWSRGMNTEAFF. The CDR3 bases are TGTGCCTGGAGCCGGGGGATGAACACTGAAGCTTTCTTT. V and J are TRBV30 and TRBJ1-1, with a weak D call TRBD1 (5 bases). The CDR3 covers 13 residues. V lost 3 bases, J lost 0 bases, and 8 bases lay in between. Per germline, CDR1 GTSNPN and CDR2 SVGIG (reference sequence).

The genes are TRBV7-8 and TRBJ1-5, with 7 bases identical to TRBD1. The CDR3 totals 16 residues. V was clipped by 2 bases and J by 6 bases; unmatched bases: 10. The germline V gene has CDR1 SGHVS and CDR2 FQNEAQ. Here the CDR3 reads CASSLWGGRGFQPQHF. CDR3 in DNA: TGTGCCAGCAGCTTATGGGGGGGCAGGGGGTTTCAGCCCCAGCATTTT.

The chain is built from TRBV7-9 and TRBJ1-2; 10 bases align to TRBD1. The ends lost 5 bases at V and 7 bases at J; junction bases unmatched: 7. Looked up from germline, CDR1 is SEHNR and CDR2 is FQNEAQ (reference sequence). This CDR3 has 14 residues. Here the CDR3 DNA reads TGTGCCAGCAGCCAAGGACAGGGGGTTCGTGGCTACACCTTC. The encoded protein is CASSQGQGVRGYTF.

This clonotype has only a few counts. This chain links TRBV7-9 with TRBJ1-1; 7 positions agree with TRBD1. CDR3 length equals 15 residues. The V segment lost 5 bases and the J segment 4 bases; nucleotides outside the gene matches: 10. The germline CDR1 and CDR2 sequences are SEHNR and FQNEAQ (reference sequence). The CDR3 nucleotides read TGTGCCAGCAGCACAGGGGACAGTGGGGGCACTGAAGCTTTCTTT. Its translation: CASSTGDSGGTEAFF.